This is a list of T cell receptor beta chains from one sample in a study of blood T cells in healthy people across ages. TCRdb redid the calling of the 5' RACE reads with MiXCR, one entry per CDR3 protein. This table has around 600,000 distinct CDR3 sequences, 47% appearing once. The sample comprised blood. All receptors come from a man older than 75 in good health. CDR3s include the opening cysteine and the closing phenylalanine or tryptophan. The D gene is left open where the match is weak. Clone sizes are given selectively: once, few, many, or a class where the clone is expanded.

V	length	J	size	D	CDR3	DNA
TRBV27	13	TRBJ2-1	.	.	CAAGTDLYNEQFF	TGTGCGGCCGGGACGGACCTCTACAATGAGCAGTTCTTC
TRBV7-2	16	TRBJ2-1	once	TRBD2	CASSSLAGGLYVEQFF	TGTGCCAGCAGCAGTTTAGCGGGGGGACTTTACGTAGAGCAGTTCTTC
TRBV27	15	TRBJ2-3	.	TRBD2	CASSFQAGAESTQYF	TGTGCCAGCAGTTTTCAAGCGGGGGCAGAAAGTACGCAGTATTTT
TRBV20-1	17	TRBJ1-5	.	TRBD1	CSAPTGTGGHSNQPQHF	TGCAGTGCCCCCACCGGGACAGGGGGGCATAGCAATCAGCCCCAGCATTTT
TRBV7-2	15	TRBJ2-3	few	TRBD1	CASSNEDRVTDTQYF	TGTGCCAGCAGCAACGAGGACAGGGTCACAGATACGCAGTATTTT
TRBV5-1	15	TRBJ2-5	.	.	CASSPGRGVLNEQYF	TGCGCCAGCAGCCCGGGGCGGGGCGTTCTTAATGAGCAGTACTTC
TRBV28	15	TRBJ2-7	.	.	CASSRPPRNSYEQYF	TGTGCCAGCAGTCGCCCTCCACGGAACTCCTACGAGCAGTACTTC
TRBV10-3	12	TRBJ1-2	few	.	CASGGEDYGYTF	TGTGCCTCGGGGGGGGAGGACTATGGCTACACCTTC
TRBV7-9	15	TRBJ1-4	.	TRBD1	CASSLAGTGLEKLFF	TGTGCCAGCAGCTTAGCCGGGACAGGGCTTGAAAAACTGTTTTTT
TRBV4-3	13	TRBJ1-4	few	.	CASSQDKVEKLFF	TGCGCCAGCAGCCAAGATAAAGTGGAAAAACTGTTTTTT
TRBV4-1	17	TRBJ2-5	.	TRBD1	CASSPTPGQGYQETQYF	TGCGCCAGCAGCCCCACCCCGGGACAGGGGTACCAAGAGACCCAGTACTTC
TRBV12-3/TRBV12-4	14	TRBJ2-5	.	TRBD2	CASSFREGAETQYF	TGTGCCAGCAGTTTCCGGGAGGGCGCAGAGACCCAGTACTTC
TRBV30	14	TRBJ1-2	.	.	CVWSVGGTNYGYTF	TGTGTCTGGAGTGTAGGGGGAACCAACTATGGCTACACCTTC
TRBV29-1	12	TRBJ1-2	.	.	CSFRDRGYGYTF	TGCAGCTTCCGAGACAGAGGCTATGGCTACACCTTC
TRBV20-1	15	TRBJ1-2	few	.	CSARASSGTHYGYTF	TGCAGTGCTAGGGCCTCGTCTGGGACACACTATGGCTACACCTTC
TRBV20-1	14	TRBJ2-7	.	TRBD2	CSVTSGTPYNEQYF	TGCAGTGTCACCAGCGGGACCCCCTACAATGAGCAGTACTTC
TRBV6-6	16	TRBJ2-5	.	TRBD1	CAGSHAGQGGQETQYF	TGTGCCGGCAGTCACGCGGGACAGGGAGGTCAAGAGACCCAGTACTTC
TRBV10-3	16	TRBJ1-4	.	.	CAISDSSGATNEKLFF	TGTGCCATCAGTGACTCTTCGGGGGCAACTAATGAAAAACTGTTTTTT
TRBV18	16	TRBJ2-3	.	.	CASSPLGATGTDTQYF	TGTGCCAGCTCACCACTTGGCGCGACAGGCACAGATACGCAGTATTTT
TRBV20-1	12	TRBJ2-7	.	.	CSSWNRAYEQYF	TGCAGTTCTTGGAACAGGGCCTACGAGCAGTACTTC
TRBV6-5	16	TRBJ2-7	many	TRBD2	CASSRTGTSGTYEQYF	TGTGCCAGCTCAAGAACCGGGACTAGCGGAACCTACGAGCAGTACTTC
TRBV11-1	16	TRBJ2-1	many	TRBD2	CASSSPLSGTNNEQFF	TGTGCCAGCAGCTCACCTCTCAGCGGGACTAACAATGAGCAGTTCTTC
TRBV27	13	TRBJ2-5	.	TRBD1	CASLRAGGRKQYF	TGTGCCAGCCTACGGGCAGGGGGAAGGAAGCAGTACTTC
TRBV20-1	13	TRBJ2-7	.	TRBD1	CSAYRDRGSEQYF	TGCAGTGCTTACCGGGACAGGGGGAGCGAGCAGTACTTC
TRBV29-1	13	TRBJ2-1	.	.	CSVEISRGYEQFF	TGCAGCGTTGAAATTTCCAGGGGCTATGAGCAGTTCTTC
TRBV4-3	16	TRBJ2-1	.	TRBD2	CASSQEAGGFSNEQFF	TGCGCCAGCAGCCAAGAGGCGGGGGGCTTCAGCAATGAGCAGTTCTTC
TRBV10-3	14	TRBJ2-1	.	TRBD2	CAISESGLASEQFF	TGTGCCATCAGTGAATCGGGACTAGCGAGCGAGCAGTTCTTC
TRBV2	14	TRBJ2-7	few	TRBD2	CASIGTSGDYEQYF	TGTGCCAGCATAGGGACTAGCGGGGACTACGAGCAGTACTTC
TRBV20-1	12	TRBJ2-7	few	.	CSATDSAYEQYF	TGCAGTGCTACGGACAGTGCCTACGAGCAGTACTTC
TRBV20-1	13	TRBJ2-5	.	TRBD2	CSASGGVQETQYF	TGCAGTGCTAGCGGGGGGGTCCAAGAGACCCAGTACTTC
TRBV12-3/TRBV12-4	13	TRBJ2-7	.	.	CASLRSDHNEQYF	TGTGCCAGCCTCAGGTCTGACCACAATGAGCAGTACTTC
TRBV12-3/TRBV12-4	15	TRBJ2-3	.	.	CASMWGDRSTDTQYF	TGTGCCAGCATGTGGGGGGACCGAAGCACAGATACGCAGTATTTT
TRBV7-9	13	TRBJ1-2	few	TRBD1	CASRDRVGYGYTF	TGTGCCAGCCGCGACAGGGTAGGCTATGGCTACACCTTC
TRBV29-1	12	TRBJ2-7	once	.	CSVGTNRLEQYF	TGCAGCGTAGGGACAAATCGCCTCGAGCAGTACTTC
TRBV6-5	17	TRBJ1-6	many	.	CASSYSKRGSYNSPLHF	TGTGCCAGCAGTTACTCGAAGAGGGGCTCCTATAATTCACCCCTCCACTTT
TRBV29-1	13	TRBJ1-6	.	TRBD1	CSARTGRNSPLHF	TGCAGCGCCCGGACAGGAAGAAATTCACCCCTCCACTTT
TRBV29-1	13	TRBJ2-7	many	TRBD1	CSVVGQGKDEQYF	TGCAGCGTTGTGGGACAGGGGAAGGACGAGCAGTACTTC
TRBV14	14	TRBJ2-1	few	.	CASSDPPSYNEQFF	TGTGCCAGCTCAGACCCACCCTCCTACAATGAGCAGTTCTTC
TRBV4-3	19	TRBJ2-3	.	TRBD2	CASSPYLPGLAAVTDTQYF	TGCGCCAGCAGCCCTTACCTACCGGGACTAGCGGCGGTCACAGATACGCAGTATTTT
TRBV9	15	TRBJ2-3	.	TRBD2	CASSPSGRYSDTQYF	TGTGCCAGCAGCCCTAGCGGGAGATACTCAGATACGCAGTATTTT
TRBV27	14	TRBJ2-7	.	.	CASSWTRVRDEQYF	TGTGCCAGCAGTTGGACGAGGGTAAGGGACGAGCAGTACTTC